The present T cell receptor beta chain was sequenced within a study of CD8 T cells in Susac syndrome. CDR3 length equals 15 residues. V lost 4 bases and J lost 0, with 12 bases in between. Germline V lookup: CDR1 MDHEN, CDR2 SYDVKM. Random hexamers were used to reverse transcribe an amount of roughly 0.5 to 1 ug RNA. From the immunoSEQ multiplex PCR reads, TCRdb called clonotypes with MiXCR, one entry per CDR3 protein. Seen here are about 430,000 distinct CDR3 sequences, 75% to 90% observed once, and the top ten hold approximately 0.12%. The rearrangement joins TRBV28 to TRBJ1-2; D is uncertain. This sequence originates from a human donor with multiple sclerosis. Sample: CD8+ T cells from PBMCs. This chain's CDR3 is CASSYAPVSNYGYTF. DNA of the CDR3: TGTGCCAGCAGTTATGCCCCTGTTTCTAACTATGGCTACACCTTC.